The 7 T cell receptor beta chains below all came from one sample that was sequenced in a study of blood T cells in healthy people across ages. For the second PCR, which ran for roughly 6 to 11 cycles, a sample-barcoded 5' primer and a J-beta primer mix were used. MiXCR, applied by TCRdb to the 5' RACE reads, yields one record per CDR3 protein. Among about 680,000 distinct CDR3 sequences listed, around 45% were seen once. Sequencing input: blood. The source of these receptors is a woman aged 60 to 75 in good health.

The rearrangement links TRBV27 to TRBJ2-5, with 7 bases aligning to TRBD1. CDR3 size: 16 residues. V lost 3 bases, J lost 4 bases, and 11 bases stayed unmatched. CDR1 and CDR2 (germline): MNHEY, SMNVEV (reference sequence). The CDR3 sequence: CASSFTFLRQGETQYF. The CDR3 coding sequence is TGTGCCAGCAGTTTTACCTTCCTTAGACAGGGAGAGACCCAGTACTTC.

The chain links TRBV3-1 to TRBJ1-1; D unclear. The germline V gene has CDR1 LGHDT and CDR2 YNNKEL (reference sequence). This CDR3 contains 13 residues. The ends were cut back, 0 bases at V and 9 bases at J, with 11 bases in the middle. In DNA, the CDR3 is TGTGCCAGCAGCCAAGACAGACACGGAAAAGCTTTCTTT. It is translated as CASSQDRHGKAFF.

J is TRBJ1-4 and V is TRBV6-6, with D perhaps matching TRBD1 (5 bases). The V gene lost 2 bases and the J gene lost 8 bases, with 9 bases spanning the gap. Looked up from germline, CDR1 is MNHNY and CDR2 is SVGAGI (reference sequence). This CDR3 region has 13 residues. The CDR3 DNA reads as TGTGCCAGCAGTTACGCTAGGGACGAAAAACTGTTTTTT. Translated: CASSYARDEKLFF.

V gene TRBV20-1 combines with J gene TRBJ2-1; 7 bases are a match to TRBD2. The V gene end was trimmed by 1 base and the J gene end by 0 bases; junction bases not matched to a gene: 3. This CDR3 has 15 residues. CDR1 is DFQATT and CDR2 is SNEGSKA in the germline V gene (reference sequence). CDR3 region: CSARVRGSSYNEQFF. The CDR3 region has the DNA TGCAGTGCTAGAGTGCGGGGGAGCTCCTACAATGAGCAGTTCTTC.

V is TRBV7-6 and J is TRBJ2-1; a possible D gene is TRBD1 (5 bases). This CDR3 region has 15 residues. V was pared by 5 bases and J by 7 bases, with 18 bases between. CDR1 is SGHVS, CDR2 FNYEAQ, per germline. The CDR3 DNA is TGTGCCAGCAGCCCCGACGGCCTTAGGGGAAATGAGCAGTTCTTC. Translating gives CASSPDGLRGNEQFF.

This sequence joins TRBV4-3 and TRBJ2-7, with 7 bases that match TRBD2. This CDR3 is built from 16 residues. Germline V gene lookup returns CDR1 LGHNA and CDR2 YSLEER. V was pared by 0 bases and J by 7 bases, with 12 bases of the junction left unmatched. CDR3 in amino acids: CASSQDFSGVRYEQYF. The CDR3 DNA sequence: TGCGCCAGCAGCCAAGATTTCAGCGGGGTACGTTATGAGCAGTACTTC.

The chain has TRBV10-3 and TRBJ2-5; 11 positions agree with TRBD1. This CDR3 has 15 residues. Germline loops: CDR1 ENHRY, CDR2 SYGVKD. The V gene end was trimmed by 7 bases and the J gene end by 5 bases; junction bases not matched to a gene: 9. In DNA, the CDR3 is TGTGCCATCAAGACCGGGACAGGGGGTGCGGAGACCCAGTACTTC. Amino acids: CAIKTGTGGAETQYF.